This entry lists 31 T cell receptor beta chains sequenced from one sample in a study of cytomegalovirus exposure and HLA in healthy donors. The study ran its PCR with 60 Vbeta and 13 Jbeta primers. The method was immunoSEQ multiplex PCR; TCRdb's version includes in-frame clones alone and lacks a portion of them. The sample shows about 250,000 clones, about 75% of them seen only once. Material for sequencing was PBMCs. These receptor sequences come from a female donor in good health and CMV-seronegative.

The V gene is TRBV4-2, the J gene TRBJ1-4, with D unclear. The germline CDR1 and CDR2 sequences are LGHNA and YNFKEQ. The CDR3 length is 15 residues. Trimming cost V 3 bases and J 1 base, with 9 bases left between them. Here the CDR3 reads CASSQTGETNEKLFF. Here the CDR3 DNA reads TGTGCCAGCAGCCAGACCGGGGAAACTAATGAAAAACTGTTTTTT.

This clone was found once. The genes are TRBV7-9 and TRBJ1-4; possibly TRBD1 for D (6 bases). Germline assignment: CDR1 SEHNR and CDR2 FQNEAQ (reference sequence). There are 15 residues in the CDR3. Trimming left V 0 bases short and J 3 bases short, with 8 bases between. CDR3 nucleotides: TGTGCCAGCAGCTTAGCTCAGGGGTCTAATGAAAAACTGTTTTTT. Its protein product is CASSLAQGSNEKLFF.

This rearrangement joins TRBV6-5 to TRBJ1-1; unclear D gene. Trimming cost V 0 bases and J 0 bases, with 11 bases left between them. This CDR3 has 16 residues. CDR1 is MNHEY and CDR2 is SVGAGI in the germline V gene. CDR3 residues: CASSYSTPTMNTEAFF. The CDR3 nucleotides are TGTGCCAGCAGTTACTCGACTCCGACGATGAACACTGAAGCTTTCTTT.

Only a few counts were recorded for this clone. The V and J genes are TRBV19 and TRBJ2-7, with D perhaps TRBD2 (6 bases). Germline V gene sequence: CDR1 LNHDA, CDR2 SQIVND (reference sequence). The V end lost 1 base, the J end lost 3 bases, and 13 bases lay between the germline ends. This CDR3 spans 15 amino acids. The CDR3 loop is CASSIAPGDFYEQYF. In DNA, the CDR3 is TGTGCCAGTAGTATAGCTCCGGGAGACTTCTACGAGCAGTACTTC.

This clone was counted only a few times. The chain is built from TRBV5-1 and TRBJ2-7; D is perhaps TRBD2 (5 bases). The CDR3 covers 14 residues. Trimming pared 0 bases from V and 6 bases from J, leaving 13 bases between. From germline, CDR1 is SGHRS and CDR2 YFSETQ. The CDR3 DNA sequence: TGCGCCAGCAGCTTGGTGCAGGCTGGAGGCGAGCAGTACTTC. Translating gives CASSLVQAGGEQYF.

The V gene is TRBV2, the J gene TRBJ2-5; the D is unclear. CDR1 is SNHLY and CDR2 is FYNNEI in the germline V gene. The CDR3 contains 11 residues. The V gene lost 8 bases and the J gene lost 5 bases, with 9 bases spanning the gap. CDR3: CASLQAETQYF. CDR3 in DNA: TGTGCCAGCCTCCAAGCGGAGACCCAGTACTTC.

V and J are TRBV7-9 and TRBJ2-1, with a weak D call TRBD2 (5 bases). Germline-derived CDR1 and CDR2 are SEHNR and FQNEAQ (reference sequence). Trimming took 3 bases from V and 3 from J, leaving 6 bases between them. The CDR3 has 13 amino acids. In DNA, the CDR3 is TGTGCCAGCAGCTTCGCGGGCTACAATGAGCAGTTCTTC. Translation gives CASSFAGYNEQFF.

The rearrangement links TRBV6-1 to TRBJ2-2, with 7 bases that match TRBD1. J lost 1 base, V lost 7 bases, and 6 bases had no gene match. The CDR3 runs 15 residues. Germline assignment: CDR1 MNHNS and CDR2 SASEGT. DNA for the CDR3: TGTGCCAGCAAGTACAGGGGAATGAACACCGGGGAGCTGTTTTTT. Its protein product is CASKYRGMNTGELFF.

The genes are TRBV10-2 and TRBJ2-2; D gene ambiguous. Germline CDR1 and CDR2: WSHSY and SAAADI. Trimming pared 3 bases from V and 8 bases from J, leaving 4 bases between. This CDR3 contains 11 residues. The CDR3 bases are TGCGCCAGCAGTGATACAGGGGAGCTGTTTTTT. Its protein is CASSDTGELFF.

V gene TRBV10-3 combines with J gene TRBJ2-7, with 9 bases aligning to TRBD2. The CDR3 spans 15 residues. Germline assignment: CDR1 ENHRY and CDR2 SYGVKD. Trimming removed 3 bases from V and 5 bases from J; junction bases left unmatched: 8. Here the CDR3 reads CAISERVAGANEQYF. The CDR3 coding sequence is TGTGCCATCAGTGAACGGGTAGCGGGAGCCAACGAGCAGTACTTC.

V and J are TRBV11-1 and TRBJ2-5, with 9 bases fitting TRBD2. The DNA end favors TRBJ2-7, so the J call may be wrong. The CDR3 runs to 16 residues. Germline V gene sequence: CDR1 SGHAT, CDR2 FQDESV (reference sequence). This CDR3 reads CASSLEGGSGRSEQYF. The CDR3 bases are TGTGCCAGCAGCTTAGAGGGAGGTAGCGGGAGAAGCGAGCAGTACTTC.

This clone was recorded once. The chain employs TRBV2 and TRBJ2-4; D might be TRBD2 (5 bases). V was cut by 2 bases and J by 15 bases, with 14 bases left in between. CDR3 length: 12 amino acids. Per the germline V gene, CDR1 is SNHLY and CDR2 is FYNNEI. CDR3 sequence: CASSEKAVRGYF. The CDR3 bases are TGTGCCAGCAGTGAAAAGGCAGTCCGGGGGTACTTC.

This chain uses TRBV18 with TRBJ2-1; possibly TRBD1 for D (5 bases). The length of the CDR3 is 15 residues. The V gene's germline CDR1 is KGHSH and CDR2 LQKENI. Trimming took off 3 bases at V and 4 bases at J, with 13 bases between the two ends. CDR3 sequence reads: CASSPRTNQYNEQFF. The DNA for the CDR3 is TGTGCCAGCTCACCCAGGACAAACCAGTACAATGAGCAGTTCTTC.

This clone was seen just once. The chain recombines TRBV27 with TRBJ2-7; 9 bases line up with TRBD1. V lost 5 bases, J lost 5 bases, and 7 bases stayed unmatched. The length of the CDR3 is 14 residues. Germline CDR1 MNHEY, CDR2 SMNVEV (reference sequence). Here the CDR3 DNA reads TGTGCCAGCAGTCCCGGGACAGGGAACCACGAGCAGTACTTC. It codes for CASSPGTGNHEQYF.

The table lists this clone with a count of one. The chain uses TRBV4-1 and TRBJ2-5; the D gene is possibly TRBD1 (6 bases). V was pared by 4 bases and J by 7 bases, with 10 bases between. The CDR3 consists of 12 residues. Germline V gene sequence: CDR1 MGHRA, CDR2 YSYEKL. CDR3 sequence: CASSPIGGTQYF. For the CDR3, the DNA is TGCGCCAGCAGCCCAATAGGGGGGACCCAGTACTTC.

The chain links TRBV6-1 to TRBJ2-1; 9 positions agree with TRBD1. J lost 4 bases, V lost 6 bases, and 7 bases had no gene match. The germline CDR1 and CDR2 sequences are MNHNS and SASEGT. The CDR3 length is 15 residues. The CDR3 region has the DNA TGTGCCAGCAGCAGGACAGGGGAGTCATACAATGAGCAGTTCTTC. It yields the protein CASSRTGESYNEQFF.

V is TRBV11-3 and J is TRBJ2-3; 9 bases align to TRBD2. The CDR3 runs 14 residues. CDR1 and CDR2 from the germline V gene are SGHNT and YENEEA. Trimming cost V 5 bases and J 3 bases; bases outside gene matches: 3. The CDR3 here is CASSLSGRTDTQYF. In DNA, the CDR3 is TGTGCCAGCAGCCTTAGCGGGAGAACAGATACGCAGTATTTT.

The chain links TRBV7-8 to TRBJ2-1, with 8 positions matching TRBD2. CDR1 is SGHVS, CDR2 FQNEAQ, per germline. Unmatched junction bases numbered 20, after V lost 6 bases and J lost 4 bases. This CDR3 has 19 residues. As DNA, the CDR3 is TGTGCCAGCAGTAATCAACGCCTACTAGCGGAGGGCCATTACAATGAGCAGTTCTTC. Its translation is CASSNQRLLAEGHYNEQFF.

This chain uses TRBV5-1 with TRBJ2-1; 11 nucleotides line up with TRBD2. J lost 9 bases, V lost 0 bases, and 5 bases had no gene match. Germline V gene data show CDR1 as SGHRS and CDR2 as YFSETQ. The CDR3 consists of 15 residues. CDR3 in DNA: TGCGCCAGCAGCTTGGACGTAGCGGGAGGGCCTGAGCAGTTCTTC. Translation gives CASSLDVAGGPEQFF.

V is TRBV2 and J is TRBJ2-7; TRBD1 matches 8 bases. V trimming: 6 bases; J trimming: 3 bases; junction bases outside the gene matches: 7. The CDR3 sequence is 14 residues long. CDR1 SNHLY and CDR2 FYNNEI come from the germline V gene. The CDR3 sequence: CASRWDRTNYEQYF. In DNA, the CDR3 is TGTGCCAGCAGATGGGACAGGACAAACTACGAGCAGTACTTC.

The chain links TRBV6-5 to TRBJ1-2, with no clear D. CDR1 and CDR2 from the germline V gene are MNHEY and SVGAGI. This CDR3 spans 12 amino acids. V was shortened by 3 bases and J by 8 bases, with 10 bases between the two germline ends. The CDR3 region has the DNA TGTGCCAGCAGTTATGGAGCGTTAGGCTACACCTTC. It yields the protein CASSYGALGYTF.

This clone was observed a few times. The CDR3 DNA sequence: TGTGCCAGCAGTTACGATAGCATCCGGCCCCAGCATTTT. It translates to CASSYDSIRPQHF. V and J are TRBV6-5 and TRBJ1-5; D gene uncertain. The V gene lost 2 bases and the J gene lost 9 bases, with 11 bases spanning the gap. This CDR3 has 13 residues. The germline gives CDR1 MNHEY, CDR2 SVGAGI.

V usage is TRBV18 and J usage is TRBJ2-2; TRBD1 might be the D (6 bases). The V and J ends lost 4 bases and 4 bases respectively, with 7 bases between them. CDR1 and CDR2 from the germline V gene are KGHSH and LQKENI. The CDR3 has 13 amino acids. The CDR3 DNA is TGTGCCAGCTCACAACAGGGCACCGGGGAGCTGTTTTTT. The encoded protein is CASSQQGTGELFF.

This chain joins TRBV5-6 and TRBJ1-1; no clear D gene. Per the germline V gene, CDR1 is SGHDT and CDR2 is YYEEEE. The ends were cut back, 1 base at V and 7 bases at J, with 5 bases in the middle. CDR3 size: 11 residues. As DNA, the CDR3 is TGTGCCAGCAGCTTGAGCGGTGAAGCTTTCTTT. It yields the protein CASSLSGEAFF. Full variable domain (rest looked up from reference TRBV5-6 and TRBJ1-1): DAGVTQSPTHLIKTRGQQVTLRCSPKSGHDTVSWYQQALGQGPQFIFQYYEEEERQRGNFPDRFSGHQFPNYSSELNVNALLLGDSALYLCASSLSGEAFFGQGTRLTVV.

The genes are TRBV7-2 and TRBJ2-3; 12 nucleotides match TRBD2. Per germline, CDR1 SGHTA and CDR2 FQGNSA. The ends lost 10 bases at V and 3 bases at J; junction bases unmatched: 5. The CDR3 loop spans 14 amino acids. Written as DNA, the CDR3 is TGTGCCACCCAGACTAGCGGGAGAACAGATACGCAGTATTTT. It specifies CATQTSGRTDTQYF.

The chain couples TRBV7-6 to TRBJ1-5, with TRBD1 matching over 7 bases. V trimming: 1 base; J trimming: 7 bases; junction bases outside the gene matches: 7. Germline CDR1 and CDR2: SGHVS and FNYEAQ. The CDR3 is made up of 15 amino acids. The CDR3: CASSLGRGGYQPQHF. Written as DNA, the CDR3 is TGTGCCAGCAGCTTAGGTCGAGGGGGCTACCAGCCCCAGCATTTT.

V is TRBV7-8 and J is TRBJ1-1; D remains unclear. The CDR3 spans 17 residues. Germline-derived CDR1 and CDR2 are SGHVS and FQNEAQ. V dropped 5 bases and J dropped 0 bases, with 19 bases sitting between them. CDR3 DNA sequence: TGTGCCAGCAGCCGACCCCACACCCAGGCCATGAACACTGAAGCTTTCTTT. It is translated as CASSRPHTQAMNTEAFF.

The chain links TRBV12-5 to TRBJ2-2, with D hard to call. CDR1 LGHNT and CDR2 FRNRAP come from the germline V gene. Deletions cut 0 bases from V and 0 bases from J, with 8 bases between. The CDR3 totals 16 residues. CDR3 residues: CASGLVRVSNTGELFF. The CDR3 DNA is TGTGCTAGTGGTTTGGTACGGGTTTCGAACACCGGGGAGCTGTTTTTT. Looking up the rest from reference TRBV12-5 and TRBJ2-2 gives the full variable domain: DARVTQTPRHKVTEMGQEVTMRCQPILGHNTVFWYRQTMMQGLELLAYFRNRAPLDDSGMPKDRFSAEMPDATLATLKIQPSEPRDSAVYFCASGLVRVSNTGELFFGEGSRLTVL.

This chain connects TRBV6-5 to TRBJ2-1; TRBD2 is a possible D gene (6 bases). Trimming stripped 2 bases from V and 2 bases from J, with 10 bases between. From germline, CDR1 is MNHEY and CDR2 SVGAGI. This CDR3 region has 15 residues. CDR3 bases: TGTGCCAGCAGTTACCCCGGGAGTGCCTACAATGAGCAGTTCTTC. Protein: CASSYPGSAYNEQFF.

The chain links TRBV19 to TRBJ2-7, with 7 bases identical to TRBD1. The V and J ends lost 6 bases and 0 bases, in that order; junction bases with no gene match: 11. This CDR3 region has 16 residues. Germline V gives CDR1 LNHDA, CDR2 SQIVND (reference sequence). The CDR3 region has the DNA TGTGCCAGTAGCGAGCCTCTCGGGGACAGCTCCTACGAGCAGTACTTC. Amino acids: CASSEPLGDSSYEQYF.

This clone was recorded only once. The chain recombines TRBV7-3 with TRBJ2-7, with TRBD2 matching 8 bases. Trimming at V came to 1 base and at J to 6 bases, leaving 8 bases not matched to a gene. The CDR3 has 15 residues. The germline V gene has CDR1 SGHTA and CDR2 FQGTGA. The CDR3 is CASSLIVAGLSEQYF. In DNA, the CDR3 is TGTGCCAGCAGCTTAATCGTAGCGGGACTGAGCGAGCAGTACTTC.